These T cell receptor beta chains were read from a single sample in a study of cytomegalovirus exposure and HLA in healthy donors. The method was immunoSEQ multiplex PCR; TCRdb's version includes in-frame clones alone and lacks a portion of them. The data show some 97,000 clones, 76% seen once. Material for sequencing was PBMCs. The source of these receptors is a woman aged 45 to 65 in good health and CMV-seropositive. Each CDR3 is given with its conserved first and last residue. Each record gives: D gene, V gene, J gene, clone size, CDR3 protein, CDR3 DNA. A D gene is named only where the DNA matches it firmly. A clone size is listed for some rows: how often the clone was seen (once, few, many), or a class if it is expanded.

NA,TRBV7-3,TRBJ2-7,NA,CASSSGPGRGYEQYF,TGTGCCAGCAGCTCCGGACCTGGGAGAGGGTACGAGCAGTACTTC
NA,TRBV6-5,TRBJ1-1,NA,CASSYSSEPTEAFF,TGTGCCAGCAGTTACTCGAGTGAGCCCACTGAAGCTTTCTTT
TRBD1,TRBV6-4,TRBJ2-7,NA,CASSPTGTAYEQYF,TGTGCCAGCAGTCCAACAGGGACAGCCTACGAGCAGTACTTC
TRBD2,TRBV7-9,TRBJ2-1,NA,CASSLRGGPYNEQFF,TGTGCCAGCAGCTTACGCGGGGGGCCTTACAATGAGCAGTTCTTC
NA,TRBV7-3,TRBJ2-2,few,CASYGGRELFF,TGTGCCAGCTATGGGGGGAGGGAGCTGTTTTTT
TRBD1,TRBV5-1,TRBJ1-1,NA,CASSLRTGPTEAFF,TGCGCCAGCAGCTTGAGGACAGGGCCAACTGAAGCTTTCTTT
NA,TRBV27,TRBJ2-1,NA,CASSFRSGLLYNEQFF,TGTGCCAGCAGTTTTCGGTCGGGACTCTTATACAATGAGCAGTTCTTC
NA,TRBV4-2,TRBJ1-1,NA,CASSPIGGVSEAFF,TGTGCCAGCAGCCCTATTGGCGGGGTTTCTGAAGCTTTCTTT
TRBD2,TRBV27,TRBJ2-3,NA,CASNSGVSTDTQYF,TGTGCCAGCAATAGCGGGGTGAGCACAGATACGCAGTATTTT
TRBD2,TRBV25-1,TRBJ2-7,few,CASSEYFGGAYEQYF,TGTGCCAGCAGTGAATATTTCGGGGGGGCCTACGAGCAGTACTTC
TRBD2,TRBV19,TRBJ2-7,NA,CASSIGAGIREQYF,TGTGCCAGTAGTATAGGAGCGGGGATTCGCGAGCAGTACTTC
TRBD2,TRBV10-1,TRBJ2-1,NA,CASSENTGGLQGEQFF,TGCGCCAGCAGTGAGAATACGGGAGGGCTCCAGGGAGAGCAGTTCTTC
TRBD1,TRBV14,TRBJ1-2,NA,CASSETGTENYGYAF,TGTGCCAGCAGCGAAACCGGGACAGAAAACTATGGCTACGCCTTC
NA,TRBV14,TRBJ2-7,once,CASSQPGQIYGEQYF,TGTGCCAGCAGCCAGCCGGGTCAGATATACGGGGAGCAGTACTTC
TRBD1,TRBV19,TRBJ1-1,NA,CASSRGQGNTEAFF,TGTGCCAGTAGTCGAGGACAGGGGAACACTGAAGCTTTCTTT
TRBD2,TRBV2,TRBJ2-1,once,CASSGVAGTSGYNEQFF,TGTGCCAGCAGTGGGGTTGCCGGGACTAGCGGTTACAATGAGCAGTTCTTC
NA,TRBV19,TRBJ2-7,NA,CASSKEFGTTYEQYF,TGTGCCAGTAGTAAAGAATTCGGGACAACCTACGAGCAGTACTTC
TRBD2,TRBV19,TRBJ2-1,NA,CAMGSGGAGDEQFF,TGTGCCATGGGGAGCGGGGGGGCAGGCGATGAGCAGTTCTTC
NA,TRBV5-6,TRBJ2-7,once,CASSTNLRDSYEQYF,TGTGCCAGCAGCACAAATCTCCGGGACTCCTACGAGCAGTACTTC
NA,TRBV6-1,TRBJ1-5,few,CASSESGGNQPQHF,TGTGCCAGCAGCGAATCAGGGGGCAATCAGCCCCAGCATTTT